This is a list of T cell receptor beta chains from one sample in a study of metastatic and nonmetastatic thyroid tumors. TCRdb re-clonotyped the PCR reads via MiXCR. The sample carries some 5,000 clones, around 28% recorded once. Source material: adjacent normal tissue. These receptors came from a female donor with papillary thyroid cancer or a benign thyroid nodule (not recorded which). Some clones in this sample may be carry-over from other donors' samples. Each CDR3 is given with its conserved first and last residue. A D gene is named only where the DNA matches it firmly. Where a row states a size, it is once, few, many or the class of an expanded clone; other rows omit it.

D gene: NA; CDR3 length: 16; clone size: medium-sized; V gene: TRBV5-1; J gene: TRBJ2-3; CDR3 protein: CASSPGVSARTDTQYF; CDR3 DNA: TGCGCCAGCAGCCCCGGGGTTAGCGCTCGCACAGATACGCAGTATTTT
D gene: TRBD2; CDR3 length: 18; clone size: once; V gene: TRBV7-6; J gene: TRBJ2-3; CDR3 protein: CASSVPTSGRARADTQYF; CDR3 DNA: TGTGCCAGCAGCGTCCCGACTAGCGGGAGGGCCCGAGCAGATACGCAGTATTTT
D gene: NA; CDR3 length: 14; clone size: medium-sized; V gene: TRBV5-1; J gene: TRBJ2-1; CDR3 protein: CASSLGPQGNEQFF; CDR3 DNA: TGCGCCAGCAGCTTGGGCCCACAGGGCAATGAGCAGTTCTTC
D gene: NA; CDR3 length: 13; clone size: large; V gene: TRBV12-3/TRBV12-4; J gene: TRBJ2-7; CDR3 protein: CASSLGGKYEQYF; CDR3 DNA: TGTGCCAGCAGTTTAGGCGGGAAATACGAGCAGTACTTC
D gene: TRBD1; CDR3 length: 18; clone size: NA; V gene: TRBV10-1; J gene: TRBJ2-2; CDR3 protein: CASSAGTGGGISTGELFF; CDR3 DNA: TGCGCCAGCAGCGCTGGGACAGGGGGCGGTATCAGCACCGGGGAGCTGTTTTTT
D gene: TRBD1; CDR3 length: 16; clone size: few; V gene: TRBV24-1; J gene: TRBJ2-3; CDR3 protein: CATSDPDRGDTDTQYF; CDR3 DNA: TGTGCCACCAGTGACCCAGACAGGGGGGACACAGATACGCAGTATTTT
D gene: NA; CDR3 length: 13; clone size: medium-sized; V gene: TRBV6-1; J gene: TRBJ2-6; CDR3 protein: CASSLSGANVLTF; CDR3 DNA: TGTGCCAGCAGTTTGTCGGGGGCCAACGTCCTGACTTTC
D gene: NA; CDR3 length: 13; clone size: NA; V gene: TRBV7-2; J gene: TRBJ2-1; CDR3 protein: CASSPYLHNEQFF; CDR3 DNA: TGTGCCAGCAGCCCATACCTTCACAATGAGCAGTTCTTC
D gene: NA; CDR3 length: 14; clone size: NA; V gene: TRBV5-1; J gene: TRBJ2-6; CDR3 protein: CASSAGPGANVLTF; CDR3 DNA: TGCGCCAGCAGCGCAGGGCCCGGGGCCAACGTCCTGACTTTC
D gene: NA; CDR3 length: 12; clone size: NA; V gene: TRBV7-6; J gene: TRBJ2-5; CDR3 protein: CASSYREETQYF; CDR3 DNA: TGTGCCAGCAGCTACAGGGAAGAGACCCAGTACTTC
D gene: NA; CDR3 length: 16; clone size: NA; V gene: TRBV28; J gene: TRBJ2-3; CDR3 protein: CAITDRGWLRTDRQYF; CDR3 DNA: TGTGCCATCACCGACCGCGGGTGGTTGCGTACAGATAGGCAGTATTTT
D gene: TRBD1; CDR3 length: 15; clone size: NA; V gene: TRBV28; J gene: TRBJ1-3; CDR3 protein: CASSFPGQTGNTIYF; CDR3 DNA: TGTGCCAGCAGTTTTCCGGGACAGACTGGAAACACCATATATTTT
D gene: NA; CDR3 length: 13; clone size: few; V gene: TRBV7-2; J gene: TRBJ1-2; CDR3 protein: CASSLAGGSGYTF; CDR3 DNA: TGTGCCAGCAGCTTAGCCGGCGGGTCTGGCTACACCTTC
D gene: NA; CDR3 length: 13; clone size: many; V gene: TRBV12-3/TRBV12-4; J gene: TRBJ2-2; CDR3 protein: CASSGTRTGELFF; CDR3 DNA: TGTGCCAGCAGTGGGACACGAACCGGGGAGCTGTTTTTT
D gene: TRBD2; CDR3 length: 15; clone size: medium-sized; V gene: TRBV5-8; J gene: TRBJ2-3; CDR3 protein: CASSSGAGVSNTQYF; CDR3 DNA: TGTGCCAGCAGCTCCGGAGCGGGAGTCTCGAATACGCAGTATTTT
D gene: TRBD2; CDR3 length: 15; clone size: medium-sized; V gene: TRBV5-1; J gene: TRBJ2-5; CDR3 protein: CASSFSGRAQETQYF; CDR3 DNA: TGCGCCAGCAGCTTTAGCGGGAGGGCCCAAGAGACCCAGTACTTC
D gene: NA; CDR3 length: 13; clone size: medium-sized; V gene: TRBV30; J gene: TRBJ1-5; CDR3 protein: CAWSVMADQPQHF; CDR3 DNA: TGTGCCTGGAGTGTAATGGCCGATCAGCCCCAGCATTTT
D gene: NA; CDR3 length: 13; clone size: NA; V gene: TRBV20-1; J gene: TRBJ2-7; CDR3 protein: CSARGIGAYEQYF; CDR3 DNA: TGCAGTGCTAGGGGGATAGGTGCCTACGAGCAGTACTTC
D gene: NA; CDR3 length: 12; clone size: medium-sized; V gene: TRBV20-1; J gene: TRBJ2-7; CDR3 protein: CSARDQSYEQYF; CDR3 DNA: TGCAGTGCTAGAGATCAGAGCTACGAGCAGTACTTC
D gene: NA; CDR3 length: 15; clone size: many; V gene: TRBV27; J gene: TRBJ2-7; CDR3 protein: CASSLGGTWDYEQYF; CDR3 DNA: TGTGCCAGCAGTTTAGGCGGGACATGGGACTACGAGCAGTACTTC
D gene: NA; CDR3 length: 13; clone size: NA; V gene: TRBV28; J gene: TRBJ1-2; CDR3 protein: CASSPLHRAVYTF; CDR3 DNA: TGTGCCAGCAGTCCCTTGCACAGGGCCGTCTACACCTTC
D gene: NA; CDR3 length: 15; clone size: NA; V gene: TRBV20-1; J gene: TRBJ1-6; CDR3 protein: CSAREGTTSGGALHF; CDR3 DNA: TGCAGTGCTAGGGAGGGGACCACGTCTGGTGGGGCCCTCCACTTT